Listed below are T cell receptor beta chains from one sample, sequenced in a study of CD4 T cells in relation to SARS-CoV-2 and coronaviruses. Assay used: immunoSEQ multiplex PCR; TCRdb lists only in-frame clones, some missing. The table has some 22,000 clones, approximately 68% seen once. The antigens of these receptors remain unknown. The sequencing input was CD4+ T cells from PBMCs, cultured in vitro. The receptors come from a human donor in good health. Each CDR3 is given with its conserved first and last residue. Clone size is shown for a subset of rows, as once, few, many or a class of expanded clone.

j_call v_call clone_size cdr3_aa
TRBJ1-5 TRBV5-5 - CASSPGQGAYRGNQPQHF
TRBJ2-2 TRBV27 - CASSLGGEGPLNTGELFF
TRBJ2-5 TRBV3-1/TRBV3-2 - CASSLSLGKETQYF
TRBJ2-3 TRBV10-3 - CAISVSREGTDTQYF
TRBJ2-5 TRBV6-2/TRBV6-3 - CASSYEQGQGKETQYF
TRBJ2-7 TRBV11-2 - CASSALAGGTYEQYF
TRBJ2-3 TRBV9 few CASSVGTSYSTDTQYF
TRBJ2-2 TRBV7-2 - CASSPVGGQATGELFF
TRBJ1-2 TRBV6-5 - CASRPGQGRGYTF
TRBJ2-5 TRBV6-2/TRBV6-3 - CASSARLAGGPRRETQYF
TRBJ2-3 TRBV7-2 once CASSFSGGAADTQYF
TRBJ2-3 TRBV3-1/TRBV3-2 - CASSPHRGDTQYF